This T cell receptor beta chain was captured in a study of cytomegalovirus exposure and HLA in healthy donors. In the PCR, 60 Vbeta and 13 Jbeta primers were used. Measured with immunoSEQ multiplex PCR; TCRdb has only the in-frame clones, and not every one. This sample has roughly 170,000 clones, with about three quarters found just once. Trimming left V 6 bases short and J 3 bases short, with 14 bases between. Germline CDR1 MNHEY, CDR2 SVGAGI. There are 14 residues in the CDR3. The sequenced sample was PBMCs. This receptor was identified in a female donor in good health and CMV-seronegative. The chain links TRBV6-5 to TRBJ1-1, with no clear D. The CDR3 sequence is CASSLRVEDTEAFF. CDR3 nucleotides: TGTGCCAGCAGCTTGCGGGTCGAGGACACTGAAGCTTTCTTT.